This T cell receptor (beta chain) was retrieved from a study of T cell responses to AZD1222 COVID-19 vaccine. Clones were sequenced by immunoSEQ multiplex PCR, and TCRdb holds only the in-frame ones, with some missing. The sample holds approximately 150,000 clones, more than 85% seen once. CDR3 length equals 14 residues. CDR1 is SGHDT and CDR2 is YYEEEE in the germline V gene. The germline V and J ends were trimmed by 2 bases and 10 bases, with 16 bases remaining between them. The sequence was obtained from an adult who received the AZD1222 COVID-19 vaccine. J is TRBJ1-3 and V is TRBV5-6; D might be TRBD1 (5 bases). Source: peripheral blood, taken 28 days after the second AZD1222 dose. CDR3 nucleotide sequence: TGTGCCAGCAGCTTCCCGGGACGGAGAACGACCATATATTTT. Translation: CASSFPGRRTTIYF.